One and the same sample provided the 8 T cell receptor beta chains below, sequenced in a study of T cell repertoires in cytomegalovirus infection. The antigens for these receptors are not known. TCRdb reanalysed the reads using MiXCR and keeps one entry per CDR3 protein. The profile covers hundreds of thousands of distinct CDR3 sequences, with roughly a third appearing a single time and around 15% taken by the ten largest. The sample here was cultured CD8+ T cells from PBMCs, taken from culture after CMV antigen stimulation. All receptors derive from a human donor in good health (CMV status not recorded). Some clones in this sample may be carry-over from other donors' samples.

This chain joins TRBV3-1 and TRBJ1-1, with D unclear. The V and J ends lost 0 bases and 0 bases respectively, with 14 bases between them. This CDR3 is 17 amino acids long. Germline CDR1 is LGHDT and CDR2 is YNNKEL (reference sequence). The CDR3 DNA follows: TGTGCCAGCAGCCAAGATAGAAAAAAGGGCCTGAACACTGAAGCTTTCTTT. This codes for CASSQDRKKGLNTEAFF.

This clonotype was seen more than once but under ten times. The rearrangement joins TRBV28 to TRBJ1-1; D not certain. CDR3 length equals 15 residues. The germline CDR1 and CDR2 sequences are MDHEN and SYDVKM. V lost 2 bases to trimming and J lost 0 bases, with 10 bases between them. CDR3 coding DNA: TGTGCCAGCAGTTTAATGGGTCTAATGAACACTGAAGCTTTCTTT. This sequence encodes CASSLMGLMNTEAFF.

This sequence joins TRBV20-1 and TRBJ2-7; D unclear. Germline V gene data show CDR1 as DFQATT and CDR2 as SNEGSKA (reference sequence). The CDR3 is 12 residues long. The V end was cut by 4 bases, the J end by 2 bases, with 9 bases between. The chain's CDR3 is CSATRLPYEQYV. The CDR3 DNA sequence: TGCAGTGCTACGCGGCTGCCCTACGAGCAGTACGTC.

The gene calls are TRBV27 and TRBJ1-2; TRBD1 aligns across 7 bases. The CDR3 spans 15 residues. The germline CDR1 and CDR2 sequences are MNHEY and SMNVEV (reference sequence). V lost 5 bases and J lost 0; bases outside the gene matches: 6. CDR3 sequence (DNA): TGTGCCAGCAGTCTCCAGGGGGGACCTAACTATGGCTACACCTTC. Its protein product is CASSLQGGPNYGYTF.

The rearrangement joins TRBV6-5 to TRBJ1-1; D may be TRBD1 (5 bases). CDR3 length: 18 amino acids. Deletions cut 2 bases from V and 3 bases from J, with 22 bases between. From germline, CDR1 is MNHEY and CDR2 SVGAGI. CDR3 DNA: TGTGCCAGCAGTTACGTCCGGGGGAGTGATCTGGATGACACTGAAGCTTTCTTT. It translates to CASSYVRGSDLDDTEAFF.

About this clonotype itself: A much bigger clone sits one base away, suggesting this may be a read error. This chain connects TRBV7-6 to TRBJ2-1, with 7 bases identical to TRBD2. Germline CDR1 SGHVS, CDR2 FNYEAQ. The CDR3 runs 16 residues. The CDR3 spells CANSHALAGAYNEQFF. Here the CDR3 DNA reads TGTGCCAACAGCCACGCTCTTGCGGGGGCCTACAATGAGCAGTTCTTC.

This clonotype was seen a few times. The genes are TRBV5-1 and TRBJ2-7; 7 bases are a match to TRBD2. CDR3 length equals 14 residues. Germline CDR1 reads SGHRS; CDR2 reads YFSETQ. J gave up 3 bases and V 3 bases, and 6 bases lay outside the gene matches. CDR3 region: CASSSAGENYEQYF. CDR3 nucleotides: TGCGCCAGCAGCTCGGCGGGGGAGAACTACGAGCAGTACTTC. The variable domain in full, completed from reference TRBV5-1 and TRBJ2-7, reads KAGVTQTPRYLIKTRGQQVTLSCSPISGHRSVSWYQQTPGQGLQFLFEYFSETQRNKGNFPGRFSGRQFSNSRSEMNVSTLELGDSALYLCASSSAGENYEQYFGPGTRLTVT.

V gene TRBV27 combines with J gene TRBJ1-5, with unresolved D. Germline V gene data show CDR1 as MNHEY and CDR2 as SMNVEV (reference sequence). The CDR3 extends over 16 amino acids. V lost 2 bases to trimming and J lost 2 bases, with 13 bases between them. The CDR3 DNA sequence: TGTGCCAGCAGTTTACATGGGCGAACGGGCAATCAGCCCCAGCATTTT. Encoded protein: CASSLHGRTGNQPQHF.